This T cell receptor beta chain stems from a study of blood T cells in healthy people across ages. Whole-study results and caveats: Diversity figures derived from one million T cells were judged to underestimate the true value. Researchers said unsorted PBMCs prevented a conclusive naive versus antigen-experienced comparison. A roughly linear fall in TCR beta diversity per million T cells was seen with increasing age.

This clonotype turned up a few times. Its specificity is unknown. Primers used in a second PCR of roughly 7 to 12 cycles were a sample-barcoded 5' primer and a J-beta primer mix. TCRdb re-called the 5' RACE reads with MiXCR, one entry per CDR3 protein. The sample holds around 710,000 distinct CDR3 sequences, about 40% seen once. Sequencing was carried out using blood. The clonotype was recovered from a woman aged 55-75 years in good health.

DNA for the CDR3: TGTGCCAGCAGTGCGTACAGGGCCGGCAACACTGAAGCTTTCTTT. Translated: CASSAYRAGNTEAFF. The genes are TRBV6-1 and TRBJ1-1; possible D gene TRBD1, 6 bases. Trimming cost V 4 bases and J 2 bases, with 14 bases left between them. There are 15 residues in the CDR3. In germline, CDR1 is MNHNS, CDR2 SASEGT.